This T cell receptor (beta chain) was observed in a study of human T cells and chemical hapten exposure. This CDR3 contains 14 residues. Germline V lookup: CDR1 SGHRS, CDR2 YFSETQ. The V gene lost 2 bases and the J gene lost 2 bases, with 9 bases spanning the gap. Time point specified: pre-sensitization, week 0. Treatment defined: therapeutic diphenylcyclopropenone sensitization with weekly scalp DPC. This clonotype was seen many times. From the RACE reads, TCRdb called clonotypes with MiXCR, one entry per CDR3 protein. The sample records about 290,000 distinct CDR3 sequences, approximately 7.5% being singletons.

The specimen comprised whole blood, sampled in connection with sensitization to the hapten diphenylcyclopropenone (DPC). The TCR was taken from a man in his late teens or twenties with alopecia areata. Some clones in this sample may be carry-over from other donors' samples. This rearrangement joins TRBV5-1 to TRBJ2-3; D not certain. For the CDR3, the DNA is TGCGCCAGCAGCTTTTCACCGGCCACAGATACGCAGTATTTT. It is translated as CASSFSPATDTQYF.